Below, 31 T cell receptor beta chains from the same sample are listed, as sequenced in a study of CD8+ T cells in alopecia areata. RNA was isolated and reverse transcribed to cDNA, the sequencing template. Sequenced by immunoSEQ multiplex PCR; TCRdb stores in-frame clones only, minus some. The table shows roughly 150,000 clones, with roughly 50% occurring only once. Material for sequencing was CD4+ T cells sorted from blood. These TCRs come from a human donor in good health.

The gene calls are TRBV23-1 and TRBJ2-1; no firm D call. TRBV23-1 is an ORF for which the function is uncertain. The CDR3 contains 16 residues. V lost 4 bases, J lost 5 bases, and 18 bases lay in between. CDR3 sequence: CASSLGRWEVHNEQFF. For the CDR3, the DNA is TGCGCCAGCAGTCTAGGTCGATGGGAAGTCCACAATGAGCAGTTCTTC.

The chain couples TRBV5-1 to TRBJ2-7; TRBD2 aligns across 7 bases. The CDR3 has 16 residues. Per germline, CDR1 SGHRS and CDR2 YFSETQ. Losses at the gene ends were 5 bases for V and 0 bases for J; bases not matched to a gene: 11. The CDR3 DNA is TGCGCCAGCAGTTTACTAGCGAGCACAATCTCCTACGAGCAGTACTTC. The encoded protein is CASSLLASTISYEQYF. Filled out from reference TRBV5-1 and TRBJ2-7, the complete variable domain reads KAGVTQTPRYLIKTRGQQVTLSCSPISGHRSVSWYQQTPGQGLQFLFEYFSETQRNKGNFPGRFSGRQFSNSRSEMNVSTLELGDSALYLCASSLLASTISYEQYFGPGTRLTVT.

V and J are TRBV6-5 and TRBJ2-7; 7 bases agree with TRBD1. There are 14 residues in the CDR3. The germline CDR1 and CDR2 sequences are MNHEY and SVGAGI. The V segment lost 5 bases and the J segment 2 bases; nucleotides outside the gene matches: 6. This CDR3 reads CASSLDRSAYEQYF. The CDR3 DNA is TGTGCCAGCAGTCTGGACAGGTCTGCCTACGAGCAGTACTTC.

The CDR3: CASSLGQAVSYNEQFF. DNA of the CDR3: TGCGCCAGCAGCTTGGGACAGGCGGTGTCCTACAATGAGCAGTTCTTC. The chain joins TRBV5-1 to TRBJ2-1; perhaps TRBD1 as D (6 bases). The CDR3 has 16 amino acids. V dropped 0 bases and J dropped 1 base, with 11 bases sitting between them. The germline V gene encodes CDR1 SGHRS and CDR2 YFSETQ. The entire variable domain, with the rest obtained from reference TRBV5-1 and TRBJ2-1, is as follows: KAGVTQTPRYLIKTRGQQVTLSCSPISGHRSVSWYQQTPGQGLQFLFEYFSETQRNKGNFPGRFSGRQFSNSRSEMNVSTLELGDSALYLCASSLGQAVSYNEQFFGPGTRLTVL.

The rearrangement uses TRBV5-1 and TRBJ2-4; no clear D. Germline-derived CDR1 and CDR2 are SGHRS and YFSETQ. With 0 bases removed from V and 5 bases from J, the gap between germline ends came to 6 bases. This CDR3 is built from 13 residues. CDR3 nucleotides: TGCGCCAGCAGCTTGGCCCTCGAAAACATTCAGTACTTC. This encodes CASSLALENIQYF.

The chain is built from TRBV19 and TRBJ2-7; a possible D gene is TRBD2 (6 bases). Germline-derived CDR1 and CDR2 are LNHDA and SQIVND (reference sequence). V was pared by 6 bases and J by 3 bases, with 18 bases between. The CDR3 runs to 15 residues. The CDR3 sequence: CASSAVGTGHYEQYF. DNA of the CDR3: TGTGCCAGTAGCGCCGTCGGGACTGGGCACTACGAGCAGTACTTC.

V gene TRBV2 combines with J gene TRBJ2-7; D is unresolved. This CDR3 is built from 13 residues. CDR1 and CDR2 from the germline V gene are SNHLY and FYNNEI. V was trimmed by 4 bases and J by 2 bases, leaving 9 bases between them. Written as DNA, the CDR3 is TGTGCCAGCAGTGTTATCACTACCTACGAGCAGTACTTC. This codes for CASSVITTYEQYF.

The rearrangement links TRBV29-1 to TRBJ2-1, with 9 positions matching TRBD1. V lost 6 bases and J lost 4; bases outside the gene matches: 4. The CDR3 totals 13 residues. Germline V gene sequence: CDR1 SQVTM, CDR2 ANQGSEA. The DNA of the CDR3 is TGCAGCGTGCCGGGACAGGGTTACAATGAGCAGTTCTTC. Its translation is CSVPGQGYNEQFF.

This clone showed up just a few times. The chain recombines TRBV6-6 with TRBJ1-2; D is undetermined. The germline CDR1 and CDR2 sequences are MNHNY and SVGAGI (reference sequence). Trimming pared 5 bases from V and 8 bases from J, leaving 12 bases between. The CDR3 runs 12 residues. In DNA form, the CDR3 reads TGTGCCAGCAGTCATGGTCCGGAAGGCTACACCTTC. The encoded protein is CASSHGPEGYTF.

This clone was seen only a few times. The chain carries TRBV5-5 and TRBJ2-1, with TRBD2 identical over 8 bases. With 2 bases clipped from V and 4 bases from J, the junction kept 11 bases outside the gene matches. Germline V gives CDR1 SGHKS, CDR2 YYEKEE (reference sequence). CDR3 length: 17 residues. The CDR3 here is CASSFRGDLAGYNEQFF. The CDR3 coding sequence is TGTGCCAGCAGCTTTAGGGGGGACCTAGCGGGTTACAATGAGCAGTTCTTC.

The gene calls are TRBV7-3 and TRBJ2-1, with 10 bases aligning to TRBD2. The CDR3 has 17 residues. CDR1 SGHTA and CDR2 FQGTGA come from the germline V gene. Trimming at V came to 3 bases and at J to 7 bases, leaving 12 bases not matched to a gene. The CDR3 nucleotides are TGTGCCAGCAGCTTCGGGCCGAGCGGGAGGGCCGGGAATGAGCAGTTCTTC. Translated: CASSFGPSGRAGNEQFF.

This sequence joins TRBV30 and TRBJ2-5, with a possible D match to TRBD1 (6 bases). Germline CDR1 GTSNPN, CDR2 SVGIG (reference sequence). The CDR3 covers 15 residues. The V gene lost 1 base and the J gene lost 5 bases, with 17 bases spanning the gap. CDR3 loop: CAWSGVAAGVETQYF. CDR3 nucleotides: TGTGCCTGGAGTGGGGTGGCGGCAGGGGTGGAGACCCAGTACTTC.

The rearrangement uses TRBV28 and TRBJ2-5; 7 nucleotides align to TRBD1. The trim removed 5 bases at V and 2 bases at J, leaving 5 bases unmatched. From germline, CDR1 is MDHEN and CDR2 SYDVKM. This CDR3 is built from 14 residues. The CDR3 DNA is TGTGCCAGCAGTCCGGACAGGAGGCAAGAGACCCAGTACTTC. Its protein is CASSPDRRQETQYF.

The chain employs TRBV9 and TRBJ2-2; no clear D gene. Per germline, CDR1 SGDLS and CDR2 YYNGEE. The CDR3 is 16 amino acids. Trimming left V 0 bases short and J 3 bases short, with 12 bases between. The CDR3 DNA reads as TGTGCCAGCAGCGTAGCTGGTAGCACGCACACCGGGGAGCTGTTTTTT. Translating it yields CASSVAGSTHTGELFF.

The CDR3 nucleotides are TGCGCCAGCAGCTTGGCGTTAGCGGGCAACTACGAGCAGTACTTC. Protein sequence: CASSLALAGNYEQYF. The chain is built from TRBV5-1 and TRBJ2-7, with 7 bases aligning to TRBD2. The germline V gene encodes CDR1 SGHRS and CDR2 YFSETQ. The V and J ends lost 0 bases and 3 bases, in that order; junction bases with no gene match: 6. The CDR3 sequence is 15 residues long.

The chain couples TRBV29-1 to TRBJ1-2, with D unresolved. With 5 bases removed from V and 5 bases from J, the gap between germline ends came to 12 bases. Germline CDR1 SQVTM, CDR2 ANQGSEA. The CDR3 spans 12 residues. The CDR3 nucleotides read TGCAGCGTTACGACGTCCCGATATGGCTACACCTTC. It encodes CSVTTSRYGYTF.

This clone came up once. This chain links TRBV29-1 with TRBJ2-7; the D gene is possibly TRBD1 (6 bases). Germline V lookup: CDR1 SQVTM, CDR2 ANQGSEA. The length of the CDR3 is 13 residues. Trimming stripped 3 bases from V and 3 bases from J, with 12 bases between. The CDR3 DNA reads as TGCAGCGTTGACAGGGGATTGGGCTACGAGCAGTACTTC. Translation: CSVDRGLGYEQYF.

In DNA form, the CDR3 reads TGTGCCAGCAGCTTTCGGGCCTTGGCCAACGTCCTGACTTTC. Encoded protein: CASSFRALANVLTF. The chain recombines TRBV2 with TRBJ2-6; no firm D call. V was clipped by 6 bases and J by 6 bases, with 12 bases between them. This CDR3 region has 14 residues. The germline CDR1 and CDR2 sequences are SNHLY and FYNNEI. The full variable domain, its missing parts supplied by reference TRBV2 and TRBJ2-6, is EPEVTQTPSHQVTQMGQEVILRCVPISNHLYFYWYRQILGQKVEFLVSFYNNEISEKSEIFDDQFSVERPDGSNFTLKIRSTKLEDSAMYFCASSFRALANVLTFGAGSRLTVL.

The rearrangement links TRBV27 to TRBJ1-2; 7 bases are a match to TRBD1. The germline V gene encodes CDR1 MNHEY and CDR2 SMNVEV (reference sequence). J lost 8 bases, V lost 3 bases, and 12 bases had no gene match. The CDR3 spans 15 residues. The CDR3 loop reads CASSFIGGARGGYTF. DNA of the CDR3: TGTGCCAGCAGTTTTATAGGGGGCGCAAGAGGCGGCTACACCTTC.

This clone turned up a few times. The chain joins TRBV7-9 to TRBJ2-7, with 7 bases fitting TRBD1. The CDR3 has 12 amino acids. Germline CDR1 reads SEHNR; CDR2 reads FQNEAQ (reference sequence). After removal of 3 bases from V and 6 bases from J, the junction contained 2 bases not matched to a gene. The CDR3 here is CASSLTGSEQYF. In DNA form, the CDR3 reads TGTGCCAGCAGCTTGACAGGGAGCGAGCAGTACTTC. Full variable domain (rest looked up from reference TRBV7-9 and TRBJ2-7): DTGVSQNPRHKITKRGQNVTFRCDPISEHNRLYWYRQTLGQGPEFLTYFQNEAQLEKSRLLSDRFSAERPKGSFSTLEIQRTEQGDSAMYLCASSLTGSEQYFGPGTRLTVT.

The chain combines TRBV7-6 with TRBJ2-5; 11 positions match TRBD2. Per the germline V gene, CDR1 is SGHVS and CDR2 is FNYEAQ. The V and J ends lost 1 base and 4 bases, in that order; junction bases with no gene match: 5. The CDR3 runs 16 residues. The DNA for the CDR3 is TGTGCCAGCAGCTTAGGAGTAGCGGGAGGGGGAGAGACCCAGTACTTC. Translated, it gives CASSLGVAGGGETQYF.

This chain joins TRBV28 and TRBJ2-7; TRBD2 matches at 8 bases. J gave up 4 bases and V 8 bases, and 10 bases lay outside the gene matches. Germline values: CDR1 MDHEN, CDR2 SYDVKM. The CDR3 has 14 residues. CDR3 sequence (DNA): TGTGCCAGCGGCGAAAGCGGGAGAGGTTACGAGCAGTACTTC. Amino acids: CASGESGRGYEQYF.

This chain uses TRBV27 with TRBJ2-6, with TRBD1 as a possible D gene (6 bases). From germline, CDR1 is MNHEY and CDR2 SMNVEV (reference sequence). The CDR3 is 15 amino acids. V was clipped by 8 bases and J by 0 bases, with 11 bases between them. In DNA, the CDR3 is TGTGCCAGCCGTCCCAGGGGCTCTGGGGCCAACGTCCTGACTTTC. This encodes CASRPRGSGANVLTF.

This clone was observed a handful of times. V and J are TRBV15 and TRBJ2-1, with unresolved D. Germline-derived CDR1 and CDR2 are LNHNV and YYDKDF (reference sequence). The CDR3 totals 13 residues. V dropped 0 bases and J dropped 5 bases, with 5 bases sitting between them. The CDR3 loop is CATSRDLNNEQFF. CDR3 in DNA: TGTGCCACCAGCAGAGATCTGAACAATGAGCAGTTCTTC.

The chain carries TRBV18 and TRBJ2-5, with unresolved D. Germline V CDR1 and CDR2: KGHSH, LQKENI. Trimming pared 3 bases from V and 2 bases from J, leaving 7 bases between. CDR3 size: 13 residues. Written as DNA, the CDR3 is TGTGCCAGCTCACCCAGTGGACAAGAGACCCAGTACTTC. Protein: CASSPSGQETQYF.

The chain combines TRBV29-1 with TRBJ2-1; 7 nucleotides match TRBD2. The V segment lost 7 bases and the J segment 8 bases; nucleotides outside the gene matches: 2. This CDR3 has 10 amino acids. Germline values: CDR1 SQVTM, CDR2 ANQGSEA. For the CDR3, the DNA is TGCAGCGCTGGGGGGGATGAGCAGTTCTTC. It codes for CSAGGDEQFF.

The chain employs TRBV7-2 and TRBJ2-7; D possibly uses TRBD1 or TRBD2 (6 bases each). Germline loops: CDR1 SGHTA, CDR2 FQGNSA. V was clipped by 1 base and J by 6 bases, with 13 bases between them. This CDR3 is built from 14 residues. The CDR3 reads CASSLEGGLGEQYF. The CDR3 bases are TGTGCCAGCAGCTTAGAGGGGGGACTGGGCGAGCAGTACTTC.

The gene calls are TRBV6-6 and TRBJ1-2; perhaps TRBD1 as D (5 bases). Trimming took 2 bases from V and 11 from J, leaving 15 bases between them. This CDR3 comprises 13 residues. Looked up from germline, CDR1 is MNHNY and CDR2 is SVGAGI (reference sequence). The CDR3 is CASSYPPGGGYTF. CDR3 bases: TGTGCCAGCAGTTACCCACCGGGGGGGGGTTACACCTTC.

This clone was seen a handful of times. This chain joins TRBV2 and TRBJ2-1; no reliable D call. Germline CDR1 reads SNHLY; CDR2 reads FYNNEI. The CDR3 is 15 amino acids. The V end was cut by 3 bases, the J end by 8 bases, with 17 bases between. CDR3 loop: CASSDPWAENDEQFF. The CDR3 coding sequence is TGTGCCAGCAGTGACCCCTGGGCAGAAAATGATGAGCAGTTCTTC.

This clone has a single count. This chain links TRBV4-1 with TRBJ2-3; D gene uncertain. V was cut by 1 base and J by 0 bases, with 8 bases left in between. The CDR3 has 15 residues. Germline CDR1 MGHRA, CDR2 YSYEKL. CDR3 sequence reads: CASSQGYPSTDTQYF. The CDR3 coding sequence is TGCGCCAGCAGCCAAGGTTATCCTAGCACAGATACGCAGTATTTT.

The chain couples TRBV29-1 to TRBJ1-3; D is uncertain. Per germline, CDR1 SQVTM and CDR2 ANQGSEA. V was trimmed by 4 bases and J by 1 base, leaving 8 bases between them. The CDR3 runs to 13 residues. CDR3 protein: CSVVLDSGNTIYF. CDR3 coding DNA: TGCAGCGTTGTGTTGGATTCTGGAAACACCATATATTTT.